Shown below are 4 T cell receptor beta chains from a single sample sequenced in a study of cytomegalovirus exposure and HLA in healthy donors. PCR involved 60 Vbeta and 13 Jbeta primers. Produced via immunoSEQ multiplex PCR; TCRdb's table is partial and in-frame only. This table holds tens of thousands of clones, about 85% found once. The material sequenced was PBMCs. The receptors derive from a middle-aged woman in good health and CMV-seropositive.

The chain recombines TRBV19 with TRBJ2-6; 7 positions match TRBD1. Germline assignment: CDR1 LNHDA and CDR2 SQIVND (reference sequence). This CDR3 is 14 amino acids long. Trimming cost V 1 base and J 9 bases; bases outside gene matches: 3. In nucleotides, the CDR3 is TGTGCCAGTAGTATAGGGGACAGTCGCAACGTCCTGACTTTC. Its translation: CASSIGDSRNVLTF.

The chain links TRBV6-1 to TRBJ2-5; TRBD2 matches 11 bases. Germline loops: CDR1 MNHNS, CDR2 SASEGT. This CDR3 has 18 amino acids. Germline trimming cut 2 bases from V and 1 base from J; bases unmatched to any gene: 9. The CDR3 is CASSEMLLGTSGQETQYF. CDR3 nucleotide sequence: TGTGCCAGCAGTGAAATGCTATTAGGGACTAGCGGCCAAGAGACCCAGTACTTC.

Details on this clone: This CDR3 is also generated by other DNA sequences in the sample. V and J are TRBV5-1 and TRBJ1-2, with D tentatively TRBD1 (5 bases). V dropped 2 bases and J dropped 0 bases, with 17 bases sitting between them. This CDR3 comprises 17 residues. In germline, CDR1 is SGHRS, CDR2 YFSETQ. CDR3 residues: CASSFVGASFSNYGYTF. The CDR3 coding sequence is TGCGCCAGCAGCTTCGTAGGGGCCTCCTTTTCTAACTATGGCTACACCTTC.

J is TRBJ2-5 and V is TRBV19; D not certain. CDR1 LNHDA and CDR2 SQIVND come from the germline V gene (reference sequence). CDR3 length: 14 residues. V was cut by 3 bases and J by 2 bases, with 10 bases left in between. In DNA, the CDR3 is TGTGCCAGTAGTATCGCGAGAGGACAAGAGACCCAGTACTTC. Protein product: CASSIARGQETQYF.